This TCR beta chain was captured by sequencing in a study of identical twins. TCRdb re-derived calls from the 5' RACE reads in MiXCR, one entry per CDR3 protein. The sample carries 550,000 to 700,000 distinct CDR3 sequences, 21% recorded once. Overall study findings and caveats: Sequences that were beta out-of-frame showed weaker excess twin sharing.

Notes on this clonotype: What it recognizes is unknown.

The data also belong to a second study, concerning T cells expressing NK-cell markers. Per that study: Where a handful of donors were concerned, these clonotypes also led the CD3+CD56-NKG2C+ fraction. Whether the expanded NKG2C+ T cell clones recognized HCMV remained unclear.

The sequencing sample was made of PBMCs. This TCR was recovered from a woman between 18 and 29 years old in good health.

This CDR3 is CASMRSAYEQYF. The CDR3 bases are TGTGCCAGCATGCGTAGTGCCTACGAGCAGTACTTC. V and J are TRBV6-1 and TRBJ2-7; the D is unclear. Trimming left V 7 bases short and J 2 bases short, with 9 bases between. Germline CDR1 is MNHNS and CDR2 is SASEGT. The CDR3 totals 12 residues.